This entry lists 19 T cell receptor beta chains sequenced from one sample in a study of blood T cell repertoires in COVID-19. Assay: immunoSEQ multiplex PCR; the TCRdb copy retains only in-frame clones and omits some. The sample shows 40,000 to 55,000 clones, about nine tenths of them seen only once. Sequences were obtained from peripheral blood. The source of these receptors is a woman aged 80 or over with acute or convalescent COVID-19.

J is TRBJ2-7 and V is TRBV5-1, with 8 bases fitting TRBD1. Per germline, CDR1 SGHRS and CDR2 YFSETQ. J lost 2 bases, V lost 8 bases, and 6 bases had no gene match. The CDR3 is 13 residues long. The CDR3 nucleotides are TGCGCCAGACGGACAGGGAAGACCTACGAGCAGTACGTC. It encodes CARRTGKTYEQYV.

This chain's CDR3 is CASSFENTDTQYF. Here the CDR3 DNA reads TGTGCCAGCAGCTTCGAGAACACAGATACGCAGTATTTT. The chain employs TRBV5-4 and TRBJ2-3; no reliable D call. V gave up 2 bases and J gave up 2 bases, with 6 bases separating them. This CDR3 region has 13 residues. The V gene's germline CDR1 is SGHNT and CDR2 YYREEE (reference sequence).

Remarks on this clone: Its ends do not fully match the called genes, so a read error is possible. The chain carries TRBV15 and TRBJ2-7; 9 bases match TRBD1. The CDR3 is made up of 15 amino acids. The germline V gene has CDR1 LNHNV and CDR2 YYDKDF (reference sequence). The CDR3 sequence: CATSGERTGDHEQYF. Written as DNA, the CDR3 is TGTGCCACCAGCGGAGAGCGGACAGGGGACCACGAGCAGTACTTC.

V gene TRBV5-1 combines with J gene TRBJ1-1; D call uncertain. This CDR3 contains 14 residues. Trimming removed 0 bases at V and 1 base at J, with 7 bases between. Germline-derived CDR1 and CDR2 are SGHRS and YFSETQ. CDR3 sequence (DNA): TGCGCCAGCAGCTTGGATTCCGGGAACACTGAAGCTTTCTTT. This translates into CASSLDSGNTEAFF.

This clone was observed a handful of times. The CDR3 reads CASSYDWRATYEQYF. The CDR3 nucleotides are TGTGCCAGCAGTTACGATTGGAGGGCCACCTACGAGCAGTACTTC. The chain employs TRBV6-5 and TRBJ2-7, with a tentative D call TRBD2 (6 bases). Germline V gives CDR1 MNHEY, CDR2 SVGAGI. The CDR3 totals 15 residues. The V and J ends lost 2 bases and 2 bases respectively, with 13 bases between them.

The V and J genes are TRBV5-1 and TRBJ2-7; possible D gene TRBD1, 5 bases. Trimming removed 0 bases at V and 2 bases at J, with 12 bases between. Germline loops: CDR1 SGHRS, CDR2 YFSETQ. The CDR3 sequence is 15 residues long. In nucleotides, the CDR3 is TGCGCCAGCAGCTTGGAAGGGGCCCACCCCTACGAGCAGTACGTC. It specifies CASSLEGAHPYEQYV.

The chain employs TRBV3-1 (or the pseudogene TRBV3-2) and TRBJ1-6, with 8 bases lining up with TRBD1. In germline, CDR1 is LGHDT, CDR2 YNNKEL (reference sequence). J lost 5 bases, V lost 0 bases, and 3 bases had no gene match. The CDR3 spans 16 residues. CDR3 sequence: CASSQEWTGNNSPLHF. The CDR3 nucleotides read TGTGCCAGCAGCCAAGAATGGACAGGGAATAATTCACCCCTCCACTTT.

This clone was found many times. This chain connects TRBV7-6 to TRBJ2-7; perhaps TRBD1 as D (6 bases). The CDR3 has 14 residues. From germline, CDR1 is SGHVS and CDR2 FNYEAQ. V lost 5 bases to trimming and J lost 7 bases, with 18 bases between them. The chain's CDR3 is CASSPTGLDGEQYF. The CDR3 nucleotides are TGTGCCAGCAGCCCGACAGGTTTGGACGGGGAGCAGTACTTC.

The J gene is TRBJ2-2, the V gene TRBV9; the match to TRBD2 covers 7 bases. The V segment lost 0 bases and the J segment 3 bases; nucleotides outside the gene matches: 2. This CDR3 spans 15 amino acids. Germline V lookup: CDR1 SGDLS, CDR2 YYNGEE. The CDR3: CASSVVSGDTGELFF. The DNA of the CDR3 is TGTGCCAGCAGCGTAGTGAGCGGGGACACCGGGGAGCTGTTTTTT.

The sample holds a few counts of this clone. The chain is built from TRBV5-1 and TRBJ2-2; TRBD2 agrees at 7 bases. Germline trimming cut 4 bases from V and 1 base from J; bases unmatched to any gene: 1. Germline CDR1 reads SGHRS; CDR2 reads YFSETQ. The CDR3 spans 14 residues. CDR3 amino acids: CASSRTRNTGELFF. CDR3 sequence (DNA): TGCGCCAGCAGCAGGACTAGGAACACCGGGGAGCTGTTTTTT.

CDR3 DNA sequence: TGTGCCAGCAGCCCGGACAGGGTAGGCGCTGGGGCCAACGTCCTGACTTTC. Translated, it gives CASSPDRVGAGANVLTF. This sequence joins TRBV7-9 and TRBJ2-6; TRBD1 agrees at 8 bases. Trimming cost V 5 bases and J 2 bases; bases outside gene matches: 8. The CDR3 loop spans 17 amino acids. Germline V gene sequence: CDR1 SEHNR, CDR2 FQNEAQ (reference sequence).

V is TRBV19 and J is TRBJ1-5; tentatively, D is TRBD1 (6 bases). The CDR3 runs to 14 residues. V was clipped by 5 bases and J by 2 bases, with 10 bases between them. Per germline, CDR1 LNHDA and CDR2 SQIVND (reference sequence). In DNA form, the CDR3 reads TGTGCCAGTAGTGCGACAGGAGGCAATCAGCCCCAGCATTTT. This sequence encodes CASSATGGNQPQHF.

This clone was seen a few times. J is TRBJ2-1 and V is TRBV10-2; 10 nucleotides match TRBD2. The CDR3 has 15 residues. CDR1 and CDR2 (germline): WSHSY, SAAADI. Losses at the gene ends were 6 bases for V and 8 bases for J; bases not matched to a gene: 10. CDR3 coding DNA: TGCGCCAGCAGGGCGAAGCGGGGGGGCTTCCATGAGCAGTTCTTC. Encoded protein: CASRAKRGGFHEQFF.

V is TRBV9 and J is TRBJ2-3; possibly TRBD2 for D (6 bases). V was trimmed by 4 bases and J by 4 bases, leaving 10 bases between them. Germline V gene lookup returns CDR1 SGDLS and CDR2 YYNGEE. This CDR3 comprises 13 residues. The CDR3 spells CASSPIAADTQYF. The CDR3, as DNA: TGTGCCAGCAGCCCCATAGCGGCAGATACGCAGTATTTT.

The chain uses TRBV5-4 and TRBJ1-3; D is possibly TRBD1 (6 bases). CDR1 SGHNT and CDR2 YYREEE come from the germline V gene (reference sequence). The CDR3 has 16 amino acids. V lost 3 bases and J 0 bases, leaving 13 bases between the germline ends. CDR3 amino acids: CASSSPQGPSGNTIYF. CDR3 bases: TGTGCCAGCAGCTCCCCACAGGGACCCTCTGGAAACACCATATATTTT.

The CDR3 loop is CASSPSGQGNNEQFF. The CDR3 nucleotides are TGTGCCAGCTCACCATCGGGACAGGGAAACAATGAGCAGTTCTTC. The chain recombines TRBV18 with TRBJ2-1, with 9 bases aligning to TRBD1. CDR3 length equals 15 residues. Germline CDR1 is KGHSH and CDR2 is LQKENI. V dropped 2 bases and J dropped 5; count of bases not matched to a gene: 4. The whole variable domain, remainder taken from reference TRBV18 and TRBJ2-1, is NAGVMQNPRHLVRRRGQEARLRCSPMKGHSHVYWYRQLPEEGLKFMVYLQKENIIDESGMPKERFSAEFPKEGPSILRIQQVVRGDSAAYFCASSPSGQGNNEQFFGPGTRLTVL.

The chain combines TRBV18 with TRBJ2-3; TRBD2 is a possible D gene (7 bases). Germline CDR1 reads KGHSH; CDR2 reads LQKENI. V was shortened by 9 bases and J by 4 bases, with 20 bases between the two germline ends. The CDR3 contains 15 residues. Here the CDR3 DNA reads TGTGCCAGAAGCTGGGGGGGGGCCTTCCCAGATACGCAGTATTTT. Residues: CARSWGGAFPDTQYF. Full variable domain (remainder filled in from reference TRBV18 and TRBJ2-3): NAGVMQNPRHLVRRRGQEARLRCSPMKGHSHVYWYRQLPEEGLKFMVYLQKENIIDESGMPKERFSAEFPKEGPSILRIQQVVRGDSAAYFCARSWGGAFPDTQYFGPGTRLTVL.

The chain combines TRBV18 with TRBJ2-7; TRBD1 agrees at 10 bases. This CDR3 comprises 13 residues. The junction had 5 bases not matched to a gene; V was cut back by 6 bases and J by 6 bases. Germline V gene lookup returns CDR1 KGHSH and CDR2 LQKENI. The CDR3 spells CASSPGQGIEQYV. The CDR3 DNA sequence: TGTGCCAGCTCCCCGGGACAGGGGATCGAGCAGTACGTC.

The chain has TRBV7-2 and TRBJ1-4; 7 nucleotides line up with TRBD1. The CDR3 is 15 amino acids. Germline V lookup: CDR1 SGHTA, CDR2 FQGNSA. J lost 8 bases, V lost 5 bases, and 11 bases had no gene match. The CDR3 nucleotides read TGTGCCAGCAGCCCGGACACAGGGGCGGGAGAAAAACTGTTTTTT. Translating gives CASSPDTGAGEKLFF. The full variable domain, rest sourced from reference TRBV7-2 and TRBJ1-4, is GAGVSQSPSNKVTEKGKDVELRCDPISGHTALYWYRQSLGQGLEFLIYFQGNSAPDKSGLPSDRFSAERTGGSVSTLTIQRTQQEDSAVYLCASSPDTGAGEKLFFGSGTQLSVL.